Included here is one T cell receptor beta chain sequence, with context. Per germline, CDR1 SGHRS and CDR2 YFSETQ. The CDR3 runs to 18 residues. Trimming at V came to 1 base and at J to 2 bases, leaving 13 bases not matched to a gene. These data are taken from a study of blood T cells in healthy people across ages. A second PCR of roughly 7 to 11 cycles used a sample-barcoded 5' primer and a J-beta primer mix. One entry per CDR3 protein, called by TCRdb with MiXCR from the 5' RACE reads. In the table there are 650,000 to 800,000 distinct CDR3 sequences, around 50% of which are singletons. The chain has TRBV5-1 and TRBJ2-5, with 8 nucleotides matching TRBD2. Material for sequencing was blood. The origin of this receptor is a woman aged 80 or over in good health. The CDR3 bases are TGCGCCAGCAGCTTGTCCGCGCGGGGGGCCGCATTTCAAGAGACCCAGTACTTC. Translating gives CASSLSARGAAFQETQYF.